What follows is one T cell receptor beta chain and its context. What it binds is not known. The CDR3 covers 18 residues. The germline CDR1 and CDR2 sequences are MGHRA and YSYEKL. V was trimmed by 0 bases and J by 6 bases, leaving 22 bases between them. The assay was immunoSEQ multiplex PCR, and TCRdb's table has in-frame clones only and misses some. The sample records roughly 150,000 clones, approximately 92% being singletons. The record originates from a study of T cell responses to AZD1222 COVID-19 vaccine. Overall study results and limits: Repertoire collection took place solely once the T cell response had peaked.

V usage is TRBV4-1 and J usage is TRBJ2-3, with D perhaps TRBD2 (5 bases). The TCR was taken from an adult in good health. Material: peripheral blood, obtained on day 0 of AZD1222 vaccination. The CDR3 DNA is TGCGCCAGCAGCCAAGATCGGGATCCGGGCCCTTCCCTGGATACGCAGTATTTT. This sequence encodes CASSQDRDPGPSLDTQYF.